The clone carrying this TCR beta chain was seen more than once but under ten times. Its antigen is currently unknown. These data originate in a study of T cells after yellow fever vaccination. Study-wide points: Only a small proportion of the clonotypes turned up in both the CD4 and the CD8 compartments, likely arising from convergent recombination. Contamination of FACS-sorted repertoires by abundant clonotypes from the bulk population could occur. The secondary response peaked faster, at day 5 versus 15, but was weaker.

TCRdb passed the 5' RACE reads through MiXCR, listing each CDR3 protein once. This table holds tens of thousands of distinct CDR3 sequences, roughly 8% found once. Trimming left V 2 bases short and J 5 bases short, with 6 bases between. The CDR3 runs to 13 residues. CDR1 is MNHNY, CDR2 SVGAGI, per germline (reference sequence). The chain employs TRBV6-6 and TRBJ2-2; perhaps D is TRBD1 or TRBD2 (5 bases each). The source was CD8+ T cells sorted from PBMCs, collected on the day of the yellow fever booster vaccination. The sequence was collected from a man aged 30 to 39 who received the YFV17D yellow fever vaccine. The DNA for the CDR3 is TGTGCCAGCAGTTACGAGGGGACCGGGGAGCTGTTTTTT. Residues: CASSYEGTGELFF.